This is a list of T cell receptor beta chains from one sample in a study of monozygotic twins with inflammatory bowel disease. TCRdb reanalyzed the 5' RACE reads and collapses them to one entry per CDR3 protein, without DNA. Seen in this sample are roughly 170,000 distinct CDR3 sequences; the ten most common clones hold around 7.2%. The specimen sequenced was blood. The receptors derive from a human donor with ulcerative colitis or Crohn's disease, or a healthy co-twin of an affected twin (not recorded which). Each CDR3 is given with its conserved first and last residue. Fields, in order: CDR3 protein, V gene, J gene.

CDR3aa: CASSNQDSSTDTQYF
v_gene: TRBV2
j_gene: TRBJ2-3

CDR3aa: CASSSGTGVGNQPQHF
v_gene: TRBV28
j_gene: TRBJ1-5

CDR3aa: CASSYPIPAASTDTQYF
v_gene: TRBV6-5
j_gene: TRBJ2-3

CDR3aa: CASSARALGDTEAFF
v_gene: TRBV5-1
j_gene: TRBJ1-1

CDR3aa: CASSLTGQRTYGYTF
v_gene: TRBV12-3/TRBV12-4
j_gene: TRBJ1-2

CDR3aa: CASSTAPSGYGYTF
v_gene: TRBV5-4
j_gene: TRBJ1-2

CDR3aa: CSASHQPGESPLHF
v_gene: TRBV20-1
j_gene: TRBJ1-6

CDR3aa: CSGTGTRLYNEQFF
v_gene: TRBV29-1
j_gene: TRBJ2-1

CDR3aa: CASSSRAGSGNTIYF
v_gene: TRBV2
j_gene: TRBJ1-3

CDR3aa: CASSEGGRGEGSYAFF
v_gene: TRBV2
j_gene: TRBJ1-1

CDR3aa: CSASDRTSNTIYF
v_gene: TRBV20-1
j_gene: TRBJ1-3

CDR3aa: CASSRGQETQYF
v_gene: TRBV27
j_gene: TRBJ2-5

CDR3aa: CASSYDGTFADTQYF
v_gene: TRBV7-3
j_gene: TRBJ2-3